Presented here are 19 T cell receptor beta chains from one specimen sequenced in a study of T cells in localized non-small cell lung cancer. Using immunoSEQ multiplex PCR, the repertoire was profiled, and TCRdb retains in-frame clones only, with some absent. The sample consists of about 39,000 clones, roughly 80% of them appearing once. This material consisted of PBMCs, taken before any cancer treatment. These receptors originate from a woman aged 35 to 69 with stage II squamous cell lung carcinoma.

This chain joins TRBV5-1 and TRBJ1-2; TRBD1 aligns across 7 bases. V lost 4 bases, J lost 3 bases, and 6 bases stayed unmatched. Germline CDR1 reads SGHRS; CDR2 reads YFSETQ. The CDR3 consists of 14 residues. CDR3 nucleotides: TGCGCCAGCAGCCCCTCCGGGACAGACTATGGCTACACCTTC. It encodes CASSPSGTDYGYTF.

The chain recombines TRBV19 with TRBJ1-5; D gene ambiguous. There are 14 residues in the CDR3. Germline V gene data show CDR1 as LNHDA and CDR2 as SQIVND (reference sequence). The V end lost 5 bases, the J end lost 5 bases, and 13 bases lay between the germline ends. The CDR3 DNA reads TGTGCCAGTAGTTTCCTTGGGATAGATCAGCCCCAGCATTTT. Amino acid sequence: CASSFLGIDQPQHF.

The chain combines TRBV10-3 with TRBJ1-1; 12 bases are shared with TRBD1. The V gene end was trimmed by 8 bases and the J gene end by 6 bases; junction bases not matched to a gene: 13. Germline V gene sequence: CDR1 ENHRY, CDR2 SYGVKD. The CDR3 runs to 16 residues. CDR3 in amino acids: CAIAPGQGAGGSEAFF. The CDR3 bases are TGTGCCATCGCCCCGGGACAGGGGGCGGGAGGATCTGAAGCTTTCTTT.

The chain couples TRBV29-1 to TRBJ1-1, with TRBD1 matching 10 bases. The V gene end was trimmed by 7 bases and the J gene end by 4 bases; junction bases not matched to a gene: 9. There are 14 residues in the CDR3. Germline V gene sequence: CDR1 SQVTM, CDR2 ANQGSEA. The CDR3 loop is CSAGGTGDSTEAFF. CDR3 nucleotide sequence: TGCAGCGCCGGAGGGACAGGGGATTCCACTGAAGCTTTCTTT.

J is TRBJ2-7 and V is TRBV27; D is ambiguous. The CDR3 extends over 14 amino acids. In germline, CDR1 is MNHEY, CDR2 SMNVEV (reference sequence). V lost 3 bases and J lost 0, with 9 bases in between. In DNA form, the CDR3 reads TGTGCCAGCAGTTTTGAGTACAGCTCCTACGAGCAGTACTTC. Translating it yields CASSFEYSSYEQYF.

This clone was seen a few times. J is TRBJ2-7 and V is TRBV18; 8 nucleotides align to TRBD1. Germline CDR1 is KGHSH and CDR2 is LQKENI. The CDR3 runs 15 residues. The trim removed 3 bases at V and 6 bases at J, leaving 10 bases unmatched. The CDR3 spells CASSPPQGARREQYF. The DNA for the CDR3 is TGTGCCAGCTCACCTCCCCAGGGGGCCCGCCGCGAGCAGTACTTC. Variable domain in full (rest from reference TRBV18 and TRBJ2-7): NAGVMQNPRHLVRRRGQEARLRCSPMKGHSHVYWYRQLPEEGLKFMVYLQKENIIDESGMPKERFSAEFPKEGPSILRIQQVVRGDSAAYFCASSPPQGARREQYFGPGTRLTVT.

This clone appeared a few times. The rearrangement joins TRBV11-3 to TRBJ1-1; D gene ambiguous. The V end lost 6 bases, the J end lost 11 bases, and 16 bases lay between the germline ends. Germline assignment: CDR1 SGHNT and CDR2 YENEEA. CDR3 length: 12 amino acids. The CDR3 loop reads CASSSVSGKAFF. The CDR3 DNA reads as TGTGCCAGCAGTTCCGTGTCGGGGAAGGCTTTCTTT.

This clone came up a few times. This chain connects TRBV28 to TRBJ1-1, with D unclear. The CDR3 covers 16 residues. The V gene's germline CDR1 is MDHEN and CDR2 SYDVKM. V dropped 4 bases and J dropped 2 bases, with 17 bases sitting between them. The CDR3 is CASSSWTRNLNTEAFF. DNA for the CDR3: TGTGCCAGCAGTTCGTGGACCCGAAACCTTAACACTGAAGCTTTCTTT.

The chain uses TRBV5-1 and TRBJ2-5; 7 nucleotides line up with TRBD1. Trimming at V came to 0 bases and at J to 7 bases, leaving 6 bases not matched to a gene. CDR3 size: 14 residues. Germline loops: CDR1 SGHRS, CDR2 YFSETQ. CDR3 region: CASSLAGQDGTQYF. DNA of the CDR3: TGCGCCAGCAGCTTGGCCGGACAGGACGGGACCCAGTACTTC. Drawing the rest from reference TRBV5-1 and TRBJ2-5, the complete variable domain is KAGVTQTPRYLIKTRGQQVTLSCSPISGHRSVSWYQQTPGQGLQFLFEYFSETQRNKGNFPGRFSGRQFSNSRSEMNVSTLELGDSALYLCASSLAGQDGTQYFGPGTRLLVL.

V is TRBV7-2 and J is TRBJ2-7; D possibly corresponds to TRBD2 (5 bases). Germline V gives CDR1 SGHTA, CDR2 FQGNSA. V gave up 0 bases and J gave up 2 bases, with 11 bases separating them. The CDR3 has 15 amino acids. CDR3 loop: CASSLALGSTYEQYF. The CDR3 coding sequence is TGTGCCAGCAGCTTAGCCCTGGGGAGCACCTACGAGCAGTACTTC.

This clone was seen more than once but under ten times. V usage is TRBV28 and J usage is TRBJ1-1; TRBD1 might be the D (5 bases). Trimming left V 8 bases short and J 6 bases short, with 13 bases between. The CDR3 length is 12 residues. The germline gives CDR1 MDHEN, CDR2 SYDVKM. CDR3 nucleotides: TGTGCCAGCGATATTGGGGCCCCTGAAGCTTTCTTT. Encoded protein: CASDIGAPEAFF.

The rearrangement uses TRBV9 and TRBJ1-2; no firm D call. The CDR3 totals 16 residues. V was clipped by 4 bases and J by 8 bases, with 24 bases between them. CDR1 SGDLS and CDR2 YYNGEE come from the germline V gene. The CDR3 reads CASSKAQRATHGGYTF. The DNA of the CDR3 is TGTGCCAGCAGCAAAGCTCAACGGGCAACTCACGGGGGCTACACCTTC.

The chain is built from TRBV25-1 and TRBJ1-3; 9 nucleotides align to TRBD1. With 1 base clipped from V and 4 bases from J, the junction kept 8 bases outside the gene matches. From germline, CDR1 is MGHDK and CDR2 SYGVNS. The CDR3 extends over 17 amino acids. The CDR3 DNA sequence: TGTGCCAGCAGTGAATTTGAGGGGACAGGGTTGGGAAACACCATATATTTT. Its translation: CASSEFEGTGLGNTIYF.

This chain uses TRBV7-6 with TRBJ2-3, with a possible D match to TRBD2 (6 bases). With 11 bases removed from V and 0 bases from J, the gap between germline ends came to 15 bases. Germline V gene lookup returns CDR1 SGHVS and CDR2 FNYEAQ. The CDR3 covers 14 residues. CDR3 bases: TGTGCCCCTGGACTATCCAGTAGCACAGATACGCAGTATTTT. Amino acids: CAPGLSSSTDTQYF.

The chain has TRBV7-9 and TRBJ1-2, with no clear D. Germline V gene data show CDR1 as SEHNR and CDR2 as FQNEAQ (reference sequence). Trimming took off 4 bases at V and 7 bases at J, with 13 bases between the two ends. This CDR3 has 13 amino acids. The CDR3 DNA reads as TGTGCCAGCAGCTGGGAGGTTCTAGGTGGCTACACCTTC. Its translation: CASSWEVLGGYTF.

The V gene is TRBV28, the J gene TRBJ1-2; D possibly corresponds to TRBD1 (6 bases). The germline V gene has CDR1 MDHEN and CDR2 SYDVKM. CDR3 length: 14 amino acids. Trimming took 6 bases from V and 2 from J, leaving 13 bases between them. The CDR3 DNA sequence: TGTGCCAGCAGCCTCGGACAGATGAACTATGGCTACACCTTC. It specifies CASSLGQMNYGYTF.

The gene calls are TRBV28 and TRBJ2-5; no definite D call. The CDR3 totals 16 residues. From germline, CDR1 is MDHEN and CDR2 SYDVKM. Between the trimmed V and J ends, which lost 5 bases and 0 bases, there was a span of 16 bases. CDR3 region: CASSPLGQENQETQYF. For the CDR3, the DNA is TGTGCCAGCAGTCCCCTCGGCCAGGAGAACCAAGAGACCCAGTACTTC.

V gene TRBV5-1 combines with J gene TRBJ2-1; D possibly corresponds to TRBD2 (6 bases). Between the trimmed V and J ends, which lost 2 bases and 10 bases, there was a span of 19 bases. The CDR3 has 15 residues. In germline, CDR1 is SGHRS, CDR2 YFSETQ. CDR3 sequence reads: CASSFGSGDPGEQFF. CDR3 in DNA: TGCGCCAGCAGCTTTGGCTCGGGGGACCCCGGGGAGCAGTTCTTC.

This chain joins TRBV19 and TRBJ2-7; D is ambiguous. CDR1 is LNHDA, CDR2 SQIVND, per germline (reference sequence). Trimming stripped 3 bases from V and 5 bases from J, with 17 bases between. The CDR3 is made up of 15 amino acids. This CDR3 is CASSITTARGNEQYF. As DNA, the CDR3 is TGTGCCAGTAGTATCACGACGGCGCGTGGGAACGAGCAGTACTTC.